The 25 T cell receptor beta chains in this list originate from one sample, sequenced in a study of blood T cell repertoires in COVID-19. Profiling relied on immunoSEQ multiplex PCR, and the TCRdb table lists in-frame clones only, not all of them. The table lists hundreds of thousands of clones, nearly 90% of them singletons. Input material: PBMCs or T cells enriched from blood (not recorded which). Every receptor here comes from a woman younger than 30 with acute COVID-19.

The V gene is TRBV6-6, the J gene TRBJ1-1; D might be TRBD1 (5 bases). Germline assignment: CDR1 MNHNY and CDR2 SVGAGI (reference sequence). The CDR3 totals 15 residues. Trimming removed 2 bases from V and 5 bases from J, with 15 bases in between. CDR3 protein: CASSYPHSGITEAFF. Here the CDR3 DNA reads TGTGCCAGCAGTTACCCGCACTCAGGGATAACTGAAGCTTTCTTT.

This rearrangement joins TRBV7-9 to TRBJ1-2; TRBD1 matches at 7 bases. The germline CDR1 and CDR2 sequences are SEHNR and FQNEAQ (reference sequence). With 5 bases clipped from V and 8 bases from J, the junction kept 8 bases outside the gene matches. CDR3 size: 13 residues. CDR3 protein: CASSLTGAFGYTF. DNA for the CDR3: TGTGCCAGCAGCCTTACAGGGGCTTTCGGCTACACCTTC.

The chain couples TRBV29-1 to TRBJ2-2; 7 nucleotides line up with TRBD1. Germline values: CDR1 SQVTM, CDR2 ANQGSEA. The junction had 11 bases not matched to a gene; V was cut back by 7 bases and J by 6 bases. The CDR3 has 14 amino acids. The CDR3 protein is CSARDRTVSGELFF. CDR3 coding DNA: TGCAGCGCCAGGGACAGAACTGTCTCCGGGGAGCTGTTTTTT.

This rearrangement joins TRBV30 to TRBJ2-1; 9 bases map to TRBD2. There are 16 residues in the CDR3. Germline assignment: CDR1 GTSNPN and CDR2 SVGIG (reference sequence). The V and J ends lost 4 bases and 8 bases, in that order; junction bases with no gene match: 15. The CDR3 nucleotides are TGTGCCTGGAAGAGGGTTGTGGCGGGAGGGGCCCATGAGCAGTTCTTC. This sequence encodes CAWKRVVAGGAHEQFF. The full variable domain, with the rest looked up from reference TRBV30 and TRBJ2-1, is SQTIHQWPATLVQPVGSPLSLECTVEGTSNPNLYWYRQAAGRGLQLLFYSVGIGQISSEVPQNLSASRPQDRQFILSSKKLLLSDSGFYLCAWKRVVAGGAHEQFFGPGTRLTVL.

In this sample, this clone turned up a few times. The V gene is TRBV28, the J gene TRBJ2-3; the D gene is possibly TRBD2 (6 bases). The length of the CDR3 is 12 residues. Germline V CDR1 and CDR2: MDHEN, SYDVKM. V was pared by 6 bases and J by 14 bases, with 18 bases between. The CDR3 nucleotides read TGTGCCAGCAGCCCCCGGCGGGGCGGGGCGTATTTT. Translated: CASSPRRGGAYF.

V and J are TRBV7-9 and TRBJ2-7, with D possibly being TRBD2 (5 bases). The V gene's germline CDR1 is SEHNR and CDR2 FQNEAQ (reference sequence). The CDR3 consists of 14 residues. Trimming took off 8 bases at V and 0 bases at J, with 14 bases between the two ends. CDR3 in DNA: TGTGCCAGCCGGAAAGGCACTAGCTCCTACGAGCAGTACTTC. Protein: CASRKGTSSYEQYF.

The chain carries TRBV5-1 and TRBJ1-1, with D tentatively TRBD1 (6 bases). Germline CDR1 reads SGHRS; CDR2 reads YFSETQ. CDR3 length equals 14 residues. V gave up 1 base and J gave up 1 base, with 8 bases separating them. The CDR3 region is CASSLLGGNTEAFF. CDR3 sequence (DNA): TGCGCCAGCAGCTTGTTAGGGGGGAACACTGAAGCTTTCTTT.

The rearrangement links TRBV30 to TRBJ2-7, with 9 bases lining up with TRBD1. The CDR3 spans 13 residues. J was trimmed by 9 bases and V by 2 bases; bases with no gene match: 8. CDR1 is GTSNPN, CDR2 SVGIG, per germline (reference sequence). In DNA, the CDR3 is TGTGCCTGGAGTTCAGGACAGGGGTACAGGCAGTACTTC. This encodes CAWSSGQGYRQYF. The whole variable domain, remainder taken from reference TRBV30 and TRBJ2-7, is SQTIHQWPATLVQPVGSPLSLECTVEGTSNPNLYWYRQAAGRGLQLLFYSVGIGQISSEVPQNLSASRPQDRQFILSSKKLLLSDSGFYLCAWSSGQGYRQYFGPGTRLTVT.

CDR3 nucleotides: TGTGCCAGCAGCGAGGGACTGTCATTCTACGAGCAGTACTTC. Residues: CASSEGLSFYEQYF. The chain carries TRBV6-5 and TRBJ2-7, with a tentative D call TRBD2 (6 bases). The ends were cut back, 6 bases at V and 3 bases at J, with 15 bases in the middle. The CDR3 has 14 amino acids. Per germline, CDR1 MNHEY and CDR2 SVGAGI.

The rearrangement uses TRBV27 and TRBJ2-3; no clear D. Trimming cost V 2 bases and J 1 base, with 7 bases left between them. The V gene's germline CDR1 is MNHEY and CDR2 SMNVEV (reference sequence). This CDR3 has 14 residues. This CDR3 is CASSLSLGTDTQYF. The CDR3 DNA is TGTGCCAGCAGTTTAAGCCTCGGCACAGATACGCAGTATTTT.

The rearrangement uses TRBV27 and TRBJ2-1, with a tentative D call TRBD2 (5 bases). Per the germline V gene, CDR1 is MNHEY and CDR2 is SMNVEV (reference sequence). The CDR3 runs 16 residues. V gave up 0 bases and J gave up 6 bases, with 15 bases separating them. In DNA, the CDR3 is TGTGCCAGCAGTTTATCGGGAAGGGCTAGCCTCAATGAGCAGTTCTTC. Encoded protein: CASSLSGRASLNEQFF.

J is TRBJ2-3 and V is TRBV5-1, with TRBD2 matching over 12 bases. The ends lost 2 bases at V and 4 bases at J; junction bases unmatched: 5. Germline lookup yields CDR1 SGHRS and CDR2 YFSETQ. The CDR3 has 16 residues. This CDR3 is CASSFLAGGPADTQYF. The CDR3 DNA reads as TGCGCCAGCAGCTTTCTAGCGGGAGGGCCGGCAGATACGCAGTATTTT.

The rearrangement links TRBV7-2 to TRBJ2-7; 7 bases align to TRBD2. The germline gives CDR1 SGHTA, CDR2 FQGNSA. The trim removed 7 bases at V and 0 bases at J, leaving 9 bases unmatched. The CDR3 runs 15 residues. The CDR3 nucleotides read TGTGCCAGCACCCGCGGGGGATCCAACTCCTACGAGCAGTACTTC. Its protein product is CASTRGGSNSYEQYF.

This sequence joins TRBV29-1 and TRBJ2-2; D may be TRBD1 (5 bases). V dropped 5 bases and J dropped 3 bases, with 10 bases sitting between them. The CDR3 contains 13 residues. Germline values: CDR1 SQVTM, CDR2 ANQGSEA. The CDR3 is CSVFRVHTGELFF. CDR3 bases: TGCAGCGTTTTCAGGGTCCACACCGGGGAGCTGTTTTTT.

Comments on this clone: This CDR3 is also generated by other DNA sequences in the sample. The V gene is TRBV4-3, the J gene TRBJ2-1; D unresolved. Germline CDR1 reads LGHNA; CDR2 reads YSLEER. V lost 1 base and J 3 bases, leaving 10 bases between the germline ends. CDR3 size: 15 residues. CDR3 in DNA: TGCGCCAGCAGCCAAGGCAGCGCGGTCTACAATGAGCAGTTCTTC. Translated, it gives CASSQGSAVYNEQFF.

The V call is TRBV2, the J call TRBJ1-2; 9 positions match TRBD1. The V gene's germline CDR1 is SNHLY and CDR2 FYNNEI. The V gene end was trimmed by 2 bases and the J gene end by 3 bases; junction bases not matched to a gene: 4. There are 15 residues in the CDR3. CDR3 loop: CASSERNRGHYGYTF. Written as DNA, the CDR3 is TGTGCCAGCAGTGAAAGAAACAGGGGGCACTATGGCTACACCTTC.

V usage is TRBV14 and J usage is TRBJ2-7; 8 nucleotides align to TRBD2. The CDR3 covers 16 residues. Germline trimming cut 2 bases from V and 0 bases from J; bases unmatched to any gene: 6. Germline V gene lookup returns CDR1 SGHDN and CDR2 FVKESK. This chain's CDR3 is CASSQRGGISSYEQYF. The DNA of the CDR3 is TGTGCCAGCAGCCAACGGGGGGGGATCAGCTCCTACGAGCAGTACTTC. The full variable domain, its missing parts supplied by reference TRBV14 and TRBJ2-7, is EAGVTQFPSHSVIEKGQTVTLRCDPISGHDNLYWYRRVMGKEIKFLLHFVKESKQDESGMPNNRFLAERTGGTYSTLKVQPAELEDSGVYFCASSQRGGISSYEQYFGPGTRLTVT.

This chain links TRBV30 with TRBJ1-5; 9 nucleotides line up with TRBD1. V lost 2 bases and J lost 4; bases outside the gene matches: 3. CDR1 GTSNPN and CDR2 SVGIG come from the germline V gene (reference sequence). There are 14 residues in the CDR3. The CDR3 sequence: CAWSIGTGNQPQHF. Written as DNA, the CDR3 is TGTGCCTGGAGTATCGGGACAGGGAATCAGCCCCAGCATTTT.

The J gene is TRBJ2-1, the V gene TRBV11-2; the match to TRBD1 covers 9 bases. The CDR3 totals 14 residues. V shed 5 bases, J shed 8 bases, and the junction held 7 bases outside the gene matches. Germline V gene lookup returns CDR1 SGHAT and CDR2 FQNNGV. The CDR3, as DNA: TGTGCCAGCAGCCAGACAGGGGGTAAAGATGAGCAGTTCTTC. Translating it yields CASSQTGGKDEQFF. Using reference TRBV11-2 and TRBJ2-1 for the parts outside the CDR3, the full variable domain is EAGVAQSPRYKIIEKRQSVAFWCNPISGHATLYWYQQILGQGPKLLIQFQNNGVVDDSQLPKDRFSAERLKGVDSTLKIQPAKLEDSAVYLCASSQTGGKDEQFFGPGTRLTVL.

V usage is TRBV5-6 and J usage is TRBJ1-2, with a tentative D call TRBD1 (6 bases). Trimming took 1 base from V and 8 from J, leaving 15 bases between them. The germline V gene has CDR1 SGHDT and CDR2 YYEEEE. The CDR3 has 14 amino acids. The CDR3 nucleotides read TGTGCCAGCAGCTTGTGGCGGGGGCTGGGAGGCTACACCTTC. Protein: CASSLWRGLGGYTF.

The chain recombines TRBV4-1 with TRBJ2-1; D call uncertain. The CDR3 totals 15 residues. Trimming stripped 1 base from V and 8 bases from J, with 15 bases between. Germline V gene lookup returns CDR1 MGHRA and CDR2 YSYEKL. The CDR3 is CASSQVETPGYEQFF. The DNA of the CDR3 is TGCGCCAGCAGCCAAGTAGAAACCCCCGGGTATGAGCAGTTCTTC.

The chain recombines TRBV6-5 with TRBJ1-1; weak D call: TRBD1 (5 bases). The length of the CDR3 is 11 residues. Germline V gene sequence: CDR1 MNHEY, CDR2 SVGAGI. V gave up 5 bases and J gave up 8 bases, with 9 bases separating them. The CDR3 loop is CASSHRSEAFF. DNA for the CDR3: TGTGCCAGCAGTCACAGGTCCGAAGCTTTCTTT.

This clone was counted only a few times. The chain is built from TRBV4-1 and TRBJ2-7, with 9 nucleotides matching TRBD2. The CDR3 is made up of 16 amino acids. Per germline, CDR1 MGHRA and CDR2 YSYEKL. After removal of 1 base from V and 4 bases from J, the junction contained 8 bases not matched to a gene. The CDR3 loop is CASSQGGRTSVYEQYF. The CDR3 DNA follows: TGCGCCAGCAGCCAAGGTGGTAGGACTAGCGTTTACGAGCAGTACTTC.

The CDR3 coding sequence is TGTGCCAGTAGTATATACCCGCCCCGAGCCCTCCAAGAGACCCAGTACTTC. Protein product: CASSIYPPRALQETQYF. The chain employs TRBV19 and TRBJ2-5; D is ambiguous. Germline V lookup: CDR1 LNHDA, CDR2 SQIVND (reference sequence). Trimming removed 2 bases from V and 1 base from J, with 17 bases in between. The CDR3 is made up of 17 amino acids. Together with reference TRBV19 and TRBJ2-5, the CDR3 gives the full variable domain: DGGITQSPKYLFRKEGQNVTLSCEQNLNHDAMYWYRQDPGQGLRLIYYSQIVNDFQKGDIAEGYSVSREKKESFPLTVTSAQKNPTAFYLCASSIYPPRALQETQYFGPGTRLLVL.

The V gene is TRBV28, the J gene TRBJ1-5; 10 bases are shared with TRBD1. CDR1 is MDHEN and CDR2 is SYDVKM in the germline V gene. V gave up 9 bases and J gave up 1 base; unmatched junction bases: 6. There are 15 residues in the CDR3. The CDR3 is CASRTGGYSNQPQHF. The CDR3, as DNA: TGTGCCAGTCGGACAGGGGGGTACAGCAATCAGCCCCAGCATTTT.